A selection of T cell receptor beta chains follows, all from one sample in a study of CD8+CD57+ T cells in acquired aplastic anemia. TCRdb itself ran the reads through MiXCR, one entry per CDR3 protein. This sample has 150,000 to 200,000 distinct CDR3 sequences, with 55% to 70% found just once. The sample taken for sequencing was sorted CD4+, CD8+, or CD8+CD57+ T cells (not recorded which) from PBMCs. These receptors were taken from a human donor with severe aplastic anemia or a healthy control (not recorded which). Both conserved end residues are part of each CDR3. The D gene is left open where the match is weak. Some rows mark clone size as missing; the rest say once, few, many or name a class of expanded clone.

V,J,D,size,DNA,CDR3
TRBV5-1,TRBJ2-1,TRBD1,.,TGCGCCAGCAGCTGGACAGGGGGCAATGAGCAGTTCTTC,CASSWTGGNEQFF
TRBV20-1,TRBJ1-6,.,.,TGCAGTGCTAGAGATCCCCGCAGTAATTCACCCCTCCACTTT,CSARDPRSNSPLHF
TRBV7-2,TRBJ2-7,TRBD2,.,TGTGCCAGCAGCCGGACTAGCGGATACGAGCAGTACTTC,CASSRTSGYEQYF
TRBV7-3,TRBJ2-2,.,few,TGTGCCAGCAGTCCGTGGCCCGGGGAGCTGTTTTTT,CASSPWPGELFF
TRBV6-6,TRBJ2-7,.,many,TGTGCCAGCAGTTCGGGTCCGGGCTCCTACGAGCAGTACTTC,CASSSGPGSYEQYF
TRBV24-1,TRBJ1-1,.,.,TGTGCCACCAGTGATTTGGGACTTCGTGAAGCTTTCTTT,CATSDLGLREAFF
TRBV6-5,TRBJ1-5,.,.,TGTGCCAGCAGGACCCCAGGTCAGCCCCAGCATTTT,CASRTPGQPQHF
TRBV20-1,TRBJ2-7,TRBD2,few,TGCAGTGCGGGTATCAGCGGGAGGGCCTACGAGCAGTACTTC,CSAGISGRAYEQYF
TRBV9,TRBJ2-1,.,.,TGTGCCAGCAGCATCCGGACAAACAATGAGCAGTTCTTC,CASSIRTNNEQFF
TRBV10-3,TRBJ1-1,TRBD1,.,TGTGCCATCAGTGAGTCGGACAGGCTTGGGGGACTTGAGACTTTCTTT,CAISESDRLGGLETFF
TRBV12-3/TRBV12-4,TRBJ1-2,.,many,TGTGCCAGCAGTGTGAGTCCTGCGGTCTATGGCTACACCTTC,CASSVSPAVYGYTF
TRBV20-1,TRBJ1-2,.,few,TGCAGTGCTGGAGGGATGGGGGGCTATGGCTACACCTTC,CSAGGMGGYGYTF
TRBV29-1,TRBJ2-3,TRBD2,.,TGCAGCGTAGACGGACTAGTGGGAGAGGCAGATACGCAGTATTTT,CSVDGLVGEADTQYF
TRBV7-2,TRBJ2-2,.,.,TGTGCCAGCAGCCCCGCTGGATCGGCACTATCCACCGGGGAGCTGTTTTTT,CASSPAGSALSTGELFF
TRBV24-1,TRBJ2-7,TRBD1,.,TGTGCCACCAGTGATCAGACAGGGGAGGCCTACGAGCAGTACTTC,CATSDQTGEAYEQYF